What follows describes a single TCR beta chain. Its antigen remains unknown. The germline V gene encodes CDR1 MNHNY and CDR2 SVGAGI (reference sequence). The V gene lost 6 bases and the J gene lost 0 bases, with 17 bases spanning the gap. CDR3 length equals 16 residues. This record comes from a study of cytomegalovirus exposure and HLA in healthy donors. Study findings and constraints: HLA-A and HLA-B allele assignments for most subjects were reportedly predicted accurately using TCR beta sequences. Later genetic work tied a missense DCLRE1C variant to beta-chain V and J trimming. Rarity characterized most TCR sequences, yet some public TCRs appeared in many donors. Of the V segments, some could not be distinguished, including TRBV6-2 and TRBV6-3, and were excluded.

PCR employed 60 Vbeta and 13 Jbeta primers. Measured with immunoSEQ multiplex PCR; TCRdb has only the in-frame clones, and not every one. The sample table sets out 200,000 to 250,000 clones. The receptor's source is a woman aged 25 to 39 in good health and CMV-seropositive. The sequenced material came from PBMCs. This chain links TRBV6-6 with TRBJ1-1; D possibly corresponds to TRBD1 (5 bases). The CDR3 nucleotides read TGTGCCAGCAGCTATTATGACCTAGGGGTGAACACTGAAGCTTTCTTT. It codes for CASSYYDLGVNTEAFF.